The following is a TCR beta chain sequence with its context. Its specificity is not known. The read terminates 3 residues ahead of where the CDR3 ends, so the germline J gene completes it. Germline loops: CDR1 DFQATT, CDR2 SNEGSKA (reference sequence). The CDR3 covers 17 residues. The V and J ends lost 3 bases and 1 base, in that order; junction bases with no gene match: 7. The sample originates from a study of T cells in women clearing cervical HPV infection. Across the study: Donors had HPV16-related CIN3 or worse; 2 had invasive cancer.

Measured with immunoSEQ multiplex PCR; TCRdb has only the in-frame clones, and not every one. The table lists 20,000 to 25,000 clones. Study-level points and caveats: Combining TCR richness with V gene abundances gave around 0.83 AUC.

All donors had a single incident cervical HPV16 infection, not prevalent. HPV was found by MY09/MY11 PCR and dot-blot genotyping. The sequence came from a woman between 18 and 70 years old with a cervical HPV16 infection that either progressed to CIN3+ or cleared (not recorded which). Sequenced input: blood buffy coat. V and J are TRBV20-1 and TRBJ2-2, with 11 positions matching TRBD1. The CDR3 protein is CSARGGGTGGNTGELFF. The covered CDR3 bases are TGCAGTGCTAGGGGTGGTGGGACAGGGGGGAACACCGGGGAG.